These 13 T cell receptor beta chains originate from one sample sequenced in a study of shared clonotypes between healthy human individuals. Assay used: immunoSEQ multiplex PCR; TCRdb lists only in-frame clones, some missing. In the table there are 1.5 million to 2.5 million clones, less than 95% of which are singletons. Terminally differentiated effector memory CD45RA+ cells were excluded by CCR7 positive selection of CD45RO-negative cells. Source material: naive CD8+ T cells sorted from blood. The receptors shown here come from a man aged 18-30 years in good health.

The V gene is TRBV4-1, the J gene TRBJ1-5; TRBD1 agrees at 9 bases. The V and J ends lost 5 bases and 4 bases, in that order; junction bases with no gene match: 6. The CDR3 is made up of 15 amino acids. Germline CDR1 and CDR2: MGHRA and YSYEKL. As DNA, the CDR3 is TGCGCCAGCAGCACCCGGACAGGGGAGAATCAGCCCCAGCATTTT. It yields the protein CASSTRTGENQPQHF.

This chain joins TRBV19 and TRBJ1-1, with D unresolved. V was clipped by 5 bases and J by 7 bases, with 8 bases between them. The CDR3 is 11 amino acids. Germline CDR1 is LNHDA and CDR2 is SQIVND (reference sequence). CDR3 bases: TGTGCCAGTAGTCTCCCCTTTGAAGCTTTCTTT. Its protein product is CASSLPFEAFF.

V usage is TRBV11-3 and J usage is TRBJ2-7, with TRBD1 matching 8 bases. The germline V gene has CDR1 SGHNT and CDR2 YENEEA. The CDR3 has 15 amino acids. Unmatched junction bases numbered 6, after V lost 5 bases and J lost 0 bases. CDR3 sequence reads: CASSQRTGNSYEQYF. DNA of the CDR3: TGTGCCAGCAGCCAGCGGACAGGGAACTCCTACGAGCAGTACTTC.

This sequence joins TRBV6-5 and TRBJ1-1; no definite D call. CDR3 size: 15 residues. V lost 3 bases and J 1 base, leaving 12 bases between the germline ends. Germline values: CDR1 MNHEY, CDR2 SVGAGI. This CDR3 is CASSYIEGTNTEAFF. The CDR3 DNA reads TGTGCCAGCAGTTATATCGAGGGAACGAACACTGAAGCTTTCTTT.

The chain is built from TRBV4-3 and TRBJ2-6, with D perhaps TRBD1 (5 bases). V dropped 0 bases and J dropped 0 bases, with 12 bases sitting between them. CDR3 size: 18 residues. Germline CDR1 is LGHNA and CDR2 is YSLEER. The CDR3 loop is CASSQEAGLLSGANVLTF. DNA of the CDR3: TGCGCCAGCAGCCAAGAGGCAGGGTTACTCTCTGGGGCCAACGTCCTGACTTTC.

This sequence joins TRBV27 and TRBJ1-2; D unresolved. Germline CDR1 and CDR2: MNHEY and SMNVEV (reference sequence). The CDR3 totals 13 residues. V lost 5 bases and J 4 bases, leaving 11 bases between the germline ends. The CDR3 spells CASSPAESYGYTF. CDR3 DNA sequence: TGTGCCAGCAGTCCCGCCGAGAGCTATGGCTACACCTTC.

Points on this clone: The same CDR3 also results from other DNA sequences found in this sample. The chain combines TRBV27 with TRBJ2-7, with no clear D. The CDR3 is 15 amino acids. Trimming pared 3 bases from V and 1 base from J, leaving 13 bases between. Looked up from germline, CDR1 is MNHEY and CDR2 is SMNVEV (reference sequence). The CDR3 bases are TGTGCCAGCAGTTTGACCGGGTTCTCGTCCTACGAGCAGTACTTC. This gives the protein CASSLTGFSSYEQYF.

This chain uses TRBV5-1 with TRBJ2-7; 8 bases line up with TRBD1. This CDR3 is built from 13 residues. Germline CDR1 and CDR2: SGHRS and YFSETQ. V lost 5 bases and J lost 1; bases outside the gene matches: 2. Here the CDR3 reads CASRDRGSYEQYF. The CDR3 DNA follows: TGCGCCAGCAGAGACAGGGGATCCTACGAGCAGTACTTC.

This clone was counted once. This chain links TRBV25-1 with TRBJ2-1, with D unclear. Trimming took off 6 bases at V and 2 bases at J, with 11 bases between the two ends. CDR1 and CDR2 (germline): MGHDK, SYGVNS. This CDR3 comprises 14 residues. The CDR3 is CASSLHGTYNEQFF. The CDR3 DNA reads as TGTGCCAGCAGCTTGCATGGGACCTACAATGAGCAGTTCTTC. Complete variable domain (other parts from reference TRBV25-1 and TRBJ2-1): EADIYQTPRYLVIGTGKKITLECSQTMGHDKMYWYQQDPGMELHLIHYSYGVNSTEKGDLSSESTVSRIRTEHFPLTLESARPSHTSQYLCASSLHGTYNEQFFGPGTRLTVL.

This chain uses TRBV6-4 with TRBJ1-2; the D gene is possibly TRBD1 (6 bases). Germline V gene lookup returns CDR1 MRHNA and CDR2 SNTAGT. V dropped 2 bases and J dropped 7 bases, with 17 bases sitting between them. The CDR3 totals 15 residues. The CDR3 coding sequence is TGTGCCAGCAGTGACGCACCGGGACATTATCGTGGCTACACCTTC. As protein: CASSDAPGHYRGYTF.

V usage is TRBV25-1 and J usage is TRBJ1-5; D not certain. V was shortened by 1 base and J by 3 bases, with 7 bases between the two germline ends. Germline lookup yields CDR1 MGHDK and CDR2 SYGVNS. The CDR3 loop spans 14 amino acids. The CDR3 bases are TGTGCCAGCAGTGAATGGGAAGACAATCAGCCCCAGCATTTT. Amino acids: CASSEWEDNQPQHF.

V is TRBV7-6 and J is TRBJ2-5; TRBD2 agrees at 11 bases. Germline CDR1 reads SGHVS; CDR2 reads FNYEAQ. V gave up 5 bases and J gave up 4 bases; unmatched junction bases: 9. The CDR3 spans 16 residues. CDR3 protein: CASSDLAGGGVETQYF. CDR3 coding DNA: TGTGCCAGCAGCGACCTAGCGGGGGGCGGGGTAGAGACCCAGTACTTC.

The chain links TRBV11-2 to TRBJ2-3; 11 nucleotides match TRBD2. V lost 2 bases to trimming and J lost 5 bases; unmatched junction nucleotides: 15. This CDR3 region has 19 residues. In germline, CDR1 is SGHAT, CDR2 FQNNGV. CDR3 bases: TGTGCCAGCAGCTTAAGCCCCACTAGCGGGAGCCTTCTTTTAGATACGCAGTATTTT. It translates to CASSLSPTSGSLLLDTQYF.